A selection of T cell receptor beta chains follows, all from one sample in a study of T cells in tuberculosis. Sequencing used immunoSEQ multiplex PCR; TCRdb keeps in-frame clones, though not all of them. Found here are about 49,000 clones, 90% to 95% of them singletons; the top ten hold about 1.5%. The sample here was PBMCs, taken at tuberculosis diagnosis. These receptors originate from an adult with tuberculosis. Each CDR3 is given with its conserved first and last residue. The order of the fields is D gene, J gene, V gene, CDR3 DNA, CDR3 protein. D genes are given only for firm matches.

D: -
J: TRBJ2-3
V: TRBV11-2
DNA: TGTGCCAGCAGCTCACGCGGGCGGGCCTCCACAGATACGCAGTATTTT
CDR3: CASSSRGRASTDTQYF

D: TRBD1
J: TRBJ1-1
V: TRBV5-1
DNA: TGCGCCAGCAGACCCGACAGGGGACGTCTAATGAACACTGAAGCTTTCTTT
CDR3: CASRPDRGRLMNTEAFF

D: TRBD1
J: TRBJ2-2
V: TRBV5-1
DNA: TGCGCCAGCAGCTTGGTTAAGACAGGGGGTATCACCGGGGAGCTGTTTTTT
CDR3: CASSLVKTGGITGELFF

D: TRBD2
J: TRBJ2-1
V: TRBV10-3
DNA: TGTGCCATCAGTGGACTAGCGGGAGCAAAAAATGAGCAGTTCTTC
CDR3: CAISGLAGAKNEQFF

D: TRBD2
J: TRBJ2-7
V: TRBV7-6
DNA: TGTGCCAGCAGCCCCCTAGCGGGAGGCATCTACGAGCAGTACTTC
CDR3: CASSPLAGGIYEQYF

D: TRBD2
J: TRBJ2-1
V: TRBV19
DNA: TGTGCCAGTAGCCGGTGGACTAGCGGAGATCTTTACAATGAGCAGTTCTTC
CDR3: CASSRWTSGDLYNEQFF

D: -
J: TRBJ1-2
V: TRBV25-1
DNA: TGTGCCAGCTCGGTCCGGACAGTCGATGGCTACACCTTC
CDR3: CASSVRTVDGYTF

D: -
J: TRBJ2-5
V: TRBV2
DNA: TGTGCCAGCAGTGAAGCCCCCCCCTCCTCCCACTTC
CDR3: CASSEAPPSSHF

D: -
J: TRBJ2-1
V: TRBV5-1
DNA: TGCGCCAGCAGCTTGGCGGGACTTACACCTCTATACAATGAGCAGTTCTTC
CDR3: CASSLAGLTPLYNEQFF

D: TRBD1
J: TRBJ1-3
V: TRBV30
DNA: TGTGCCTGGGGCGAGGGACAGAATGGAAACACCATATATTTT
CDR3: CAWGEGQNGNTIYF

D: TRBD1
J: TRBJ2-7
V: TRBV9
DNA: TGTGCCAGCAGCGGGACAGGGCGGCCGTCCGAGCAGTACTTC
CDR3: CASSGTGRPSEQYF